This entry concerns a single T cell receptor beta chain. The length of the CDR3 is 15 residues. Per the germline V gene, CDR1 is MNHNS and CDR2 is SASEGT. V was pared by 2 bases and J by 4 bases, with 6 bases of the junction left unmatched. This sample stems from a study of shared clonotypes between healthy human individuals. Study summary: Plates per donor: three CD4 naive, three CD4 memory, two CD8 naive, one CD8 memory.

Clones were read by immunoSEQ multiplex PCR, and TCRdb kept only the in-frame ones, dropping some. The table records 850,000 to 1,200,000 clones, 65% to 75% of them present only once. The rearrangement joins TRBV6-1 to TRBJ2-7, with 9 bases identical to TRBD2. Material: memory CD4+ T cells sorted from blood. Subset described: CD45RA-negative fraction. This sequence originates from a man aged 18 to 30 in good health. The CDR3 DNA sequence: TGTGCCAGCAGTGAAAGGACTAGCGCCAAGTACGAGCAGTACTTC. Protein product: CASSERTSAKYEQYF.